This T cell receptor (beta chain) was retrieved from a study of T cells after yellow fever vaccination. This clonotype was observed a few times. TCRdb reanalysed the 5' RACE reads using MiXCR and keeps one entry per CDR3 protein. This sample yields 500,000 to 650,000 distinct CDR3 sequences, of which about a sixth are seen a single time; 17% belongs to the top ten. Germline loops: CDR1 SEHNR, CDR2 FQNEAQ (reference sequence). V was cut by 5 bases and J by 0 bases, with 14 bases left in between. The CDR3 loop spans 16 amino acids. Source: PBMCs, taken 5 days after the first yellow fever vaccination. The chain links TRBV7-9 to TRBJ2-1; perhaps TRBD1 as D (6 bases). The TCR was taken from a man younger than 35 who received the YFV17D yellow fever vaccine. CDR3 sequence reads: CASSPIGGNSYNEQFF. The CDR3 nucleotides are TGTGCCAGCAGCCCTATTGGGGGCAACTCCTACAATGAGCAGTTCTTC.